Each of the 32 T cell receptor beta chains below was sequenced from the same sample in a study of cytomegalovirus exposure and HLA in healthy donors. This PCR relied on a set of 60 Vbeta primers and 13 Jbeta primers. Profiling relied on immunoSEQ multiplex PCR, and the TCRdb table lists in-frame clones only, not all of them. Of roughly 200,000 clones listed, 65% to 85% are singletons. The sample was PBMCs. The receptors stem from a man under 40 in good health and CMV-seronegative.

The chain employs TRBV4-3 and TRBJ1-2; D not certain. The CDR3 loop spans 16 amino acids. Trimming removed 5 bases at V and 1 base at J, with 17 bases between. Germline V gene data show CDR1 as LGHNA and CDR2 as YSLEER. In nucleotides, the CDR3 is TGCGCCAGCAGCGGCCGACACCGGGATAATAACTATGGCTACACCTTC. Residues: CASSGRHRDNNYGYTF.

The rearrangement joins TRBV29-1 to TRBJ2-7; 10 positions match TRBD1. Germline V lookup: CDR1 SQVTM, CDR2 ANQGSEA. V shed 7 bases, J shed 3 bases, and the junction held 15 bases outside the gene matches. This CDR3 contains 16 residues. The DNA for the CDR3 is TGCAGCGCCTACCTCCTCACCGGGACAGGGGACTACGAGCAGTACTTC. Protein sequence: CSAYLLTGTGDYEQYF.

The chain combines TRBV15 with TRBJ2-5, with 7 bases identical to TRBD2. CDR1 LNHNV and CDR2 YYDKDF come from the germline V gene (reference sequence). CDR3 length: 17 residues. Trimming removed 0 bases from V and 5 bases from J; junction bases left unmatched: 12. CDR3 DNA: TGTGCCACCAGCAGAGACCAGGGTTTGCGGGGAGGGGAGACCCAGTACTTC. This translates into CATSRDQGLRGGETQYF. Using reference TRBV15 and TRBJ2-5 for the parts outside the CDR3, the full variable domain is DAMVIQNPRYQVTQFGKPVTLSCSQTLNHNVMYWYQQKSSQAPKLLFHYYDKDFNNEADTPDNFQSRRPNTSFCFLDIRSPGLGDTAMYLCATSRDQGLRGGETQYFGPGTRLLVL.

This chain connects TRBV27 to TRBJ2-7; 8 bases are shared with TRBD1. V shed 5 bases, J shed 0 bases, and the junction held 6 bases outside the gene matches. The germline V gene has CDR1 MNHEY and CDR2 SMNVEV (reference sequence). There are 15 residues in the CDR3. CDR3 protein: CASSLGQGLSYEQYF. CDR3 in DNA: TGTGCCAGCAGTCTAGGACAGGGCCTCTCCTACGAGCAGTACTTC.

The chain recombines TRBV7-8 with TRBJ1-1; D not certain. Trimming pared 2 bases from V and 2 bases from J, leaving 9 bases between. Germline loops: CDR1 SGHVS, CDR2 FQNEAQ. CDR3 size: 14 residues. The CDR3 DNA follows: TGTGCCAGCAGCTTACGCGGAGCTAACACTGAAGCTTTCTTT. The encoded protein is CASSLRGANTEAFF.

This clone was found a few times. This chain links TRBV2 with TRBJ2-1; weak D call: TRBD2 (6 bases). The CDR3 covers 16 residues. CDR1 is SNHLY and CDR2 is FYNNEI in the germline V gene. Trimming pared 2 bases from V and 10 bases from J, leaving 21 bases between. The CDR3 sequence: CASSEWSSGVDNEQFF. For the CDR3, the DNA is TGTGCCAGCAGTGAATGGAGTAGCGGTGTGGATAACGAGCAGTTCTTC.

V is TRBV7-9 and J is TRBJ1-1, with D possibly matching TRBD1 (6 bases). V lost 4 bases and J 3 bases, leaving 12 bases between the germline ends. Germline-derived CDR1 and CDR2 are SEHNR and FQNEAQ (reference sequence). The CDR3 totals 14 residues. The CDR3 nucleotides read TGTGCCAGCAGCTCAGGGGACGAAGACACTGAAGCTTTCTTT. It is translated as CASSSGDEDTEAFF.

The CDR3 reads CASTRGGLAWDGELFF. For the CDR3, the DNA is TGTGCCAGCACCCGGGGAGGACTAGCTTGGGACGGGGAGCTGTTTTTT. The rearrangement joins TRBV27 to TRBJ2-2; 8 bases align to TRBD2. The CDR3 extends over 16 amino acids. CDR1 MNHEY and CDR2 SMNVEV come from the germline V gene (reference sequence). V dropped 7 bases and J dropped 7; count of bases not matched to a gene: 14.

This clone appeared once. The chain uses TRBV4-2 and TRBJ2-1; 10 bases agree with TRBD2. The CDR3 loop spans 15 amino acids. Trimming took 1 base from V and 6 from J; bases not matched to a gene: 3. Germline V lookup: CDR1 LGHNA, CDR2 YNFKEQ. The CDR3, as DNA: TGTGCCAGCAGCCAAGCCGGGACTAGCGTCAATGAGCAGTTCTTC. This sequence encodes CASSQAGTSVNEQFF.

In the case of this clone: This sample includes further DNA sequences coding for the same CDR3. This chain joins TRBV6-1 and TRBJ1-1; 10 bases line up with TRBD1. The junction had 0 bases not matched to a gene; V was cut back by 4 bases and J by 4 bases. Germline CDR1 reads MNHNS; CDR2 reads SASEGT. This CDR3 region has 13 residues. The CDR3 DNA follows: TGTGCCAGCAGTGGGACAGGGGGCACTGAAGCTTTCTTT. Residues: CASSGTGGTEAFF.

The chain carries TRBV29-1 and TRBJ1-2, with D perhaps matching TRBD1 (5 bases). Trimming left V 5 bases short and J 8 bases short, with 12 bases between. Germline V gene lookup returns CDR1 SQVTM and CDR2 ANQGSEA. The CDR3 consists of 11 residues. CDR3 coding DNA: TGCAGCGTTACAGGTGGGAAAGGCTACACCTTC. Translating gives CSVTGGKGYTF. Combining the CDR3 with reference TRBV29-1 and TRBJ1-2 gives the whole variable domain SAVISQKPSRDICQRGTSLTIQCQVDSQVTMMFWYRQQPGQSLTLIATANQGSEATYESGFVIDKFPISRPNLTFSTLTVSNMSPEDSSIYLCSVTGGKGYTFGSGTRLTVV.

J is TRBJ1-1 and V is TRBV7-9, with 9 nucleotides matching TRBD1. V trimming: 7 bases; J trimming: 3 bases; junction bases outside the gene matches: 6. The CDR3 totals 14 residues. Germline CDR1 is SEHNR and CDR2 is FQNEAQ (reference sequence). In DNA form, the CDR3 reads TGTGCCAGCAACACAGGGGGCAGGGACACTGAAGCTTTCTTT. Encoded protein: CASNTGGRDTEAFF.

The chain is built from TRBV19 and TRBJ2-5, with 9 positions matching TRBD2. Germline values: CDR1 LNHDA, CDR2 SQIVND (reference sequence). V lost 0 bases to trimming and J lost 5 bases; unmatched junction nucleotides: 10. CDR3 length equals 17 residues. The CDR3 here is CASSIDKAGGLLETQYF. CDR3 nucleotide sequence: TGTGCCAGTAGTATAGATAAGGCGGGGGGGCTTCTGGAGACCCAGTACTTC.

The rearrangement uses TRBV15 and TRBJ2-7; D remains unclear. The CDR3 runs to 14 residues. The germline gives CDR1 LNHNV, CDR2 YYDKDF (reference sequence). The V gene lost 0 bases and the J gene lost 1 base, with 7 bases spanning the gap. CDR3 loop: CATSRETSSYEQYF. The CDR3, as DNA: TGTGCCACCAGCAGAGAGACAAGTTCCTACGAGCAGTACTTC.

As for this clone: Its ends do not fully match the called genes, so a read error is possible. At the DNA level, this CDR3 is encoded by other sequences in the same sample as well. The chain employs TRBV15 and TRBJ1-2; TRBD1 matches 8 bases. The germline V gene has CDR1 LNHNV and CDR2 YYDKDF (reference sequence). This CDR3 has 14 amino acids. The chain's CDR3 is CATSPRQGRNGYTF. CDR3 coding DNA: TGTGCTACCAGCCCCCGACAGGGGCGGAATGGCTACACCTTC.

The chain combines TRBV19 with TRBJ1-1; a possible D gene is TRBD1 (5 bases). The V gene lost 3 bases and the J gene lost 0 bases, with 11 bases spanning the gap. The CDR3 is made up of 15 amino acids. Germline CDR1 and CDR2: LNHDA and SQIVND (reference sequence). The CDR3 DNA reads TGTGCCAGTAGTATCAGTGGGGCCTTGAACACTGAAGCTTTCTTT. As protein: CASSISGALNTEAFF.

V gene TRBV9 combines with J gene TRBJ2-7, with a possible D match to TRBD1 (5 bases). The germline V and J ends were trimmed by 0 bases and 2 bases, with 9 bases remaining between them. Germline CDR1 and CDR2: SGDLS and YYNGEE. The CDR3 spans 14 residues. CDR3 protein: CASSVAETAYEQYF. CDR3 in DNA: TGTGCCAGCAGCGTAGCTGAGACAGCCTACGAGCAGTACTTC. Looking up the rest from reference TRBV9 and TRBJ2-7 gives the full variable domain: DSGVTQTPKHLITATGQRVTLRCSPRSGDLSVYWYQQSLDQGLQFLIQYYNGEERAKGNILERFSAQQFPDLHSELNLSSLELGDSALYFCASSVAETAYEQYFGPGTRLTVT.

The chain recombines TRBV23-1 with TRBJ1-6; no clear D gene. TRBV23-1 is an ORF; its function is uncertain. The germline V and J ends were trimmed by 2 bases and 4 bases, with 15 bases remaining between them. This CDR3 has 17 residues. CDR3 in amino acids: CASSQKSRVLYNSPLHF. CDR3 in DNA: TGCGCCAGCAGTCAAAAGTCCCGGGTTTTATATAATTCACCCCTCCACTTT.

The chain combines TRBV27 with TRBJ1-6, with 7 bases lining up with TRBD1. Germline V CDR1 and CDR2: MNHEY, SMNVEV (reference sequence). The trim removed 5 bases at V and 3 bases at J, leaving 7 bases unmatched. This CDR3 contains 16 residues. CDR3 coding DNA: TGTGCCAGCAGTGTCGATGGGACAGTCTATAATTCACCCCTCCACTTT. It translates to CASSVDGTVYNSPLHF.

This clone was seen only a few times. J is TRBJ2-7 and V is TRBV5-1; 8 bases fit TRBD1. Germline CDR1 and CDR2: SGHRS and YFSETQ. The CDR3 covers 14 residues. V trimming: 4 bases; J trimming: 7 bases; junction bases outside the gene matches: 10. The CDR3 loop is CASSVRQGSEEQYF. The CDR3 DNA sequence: TGCGCCAGCAGCGTGAGACAGGGGTCTGAAGAGCAGTACTTC.

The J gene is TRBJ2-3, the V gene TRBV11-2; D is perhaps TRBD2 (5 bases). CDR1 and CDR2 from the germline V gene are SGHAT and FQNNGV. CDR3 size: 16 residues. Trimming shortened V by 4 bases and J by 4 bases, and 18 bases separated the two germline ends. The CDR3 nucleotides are TGTGCCAGCAGCTCTATAATCCGAGGGTACCCAGATACGCAGTATTTT. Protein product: CASSSIIRGYPDTQYF.

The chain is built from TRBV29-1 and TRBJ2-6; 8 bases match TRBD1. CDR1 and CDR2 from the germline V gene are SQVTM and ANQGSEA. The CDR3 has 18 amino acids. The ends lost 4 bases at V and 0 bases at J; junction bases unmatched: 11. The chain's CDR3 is CSVAHTTGGSSGANVLTF. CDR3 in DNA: TGCAGCGTTGCCCACACTACAGGGGGTTCCTCTGGGGCCAACGTCCTGACTTTC.

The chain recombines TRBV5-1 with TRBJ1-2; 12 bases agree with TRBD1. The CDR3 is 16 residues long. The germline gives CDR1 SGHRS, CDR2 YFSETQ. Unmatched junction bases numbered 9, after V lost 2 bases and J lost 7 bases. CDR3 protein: CASSFPSGQGAGGYTF. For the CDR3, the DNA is TGCGCCAGCAGCTTCCCCTCGGGACAGGGGGCTGGTGGCTACACCTTC.

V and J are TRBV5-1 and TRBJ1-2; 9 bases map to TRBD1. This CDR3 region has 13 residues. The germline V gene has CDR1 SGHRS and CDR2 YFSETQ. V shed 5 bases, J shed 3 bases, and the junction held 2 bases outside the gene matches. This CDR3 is CASRGQGYYGYTF. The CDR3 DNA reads TGCGCCAGCAGGGGACAGGGATACTATGGCTACACCTTC.

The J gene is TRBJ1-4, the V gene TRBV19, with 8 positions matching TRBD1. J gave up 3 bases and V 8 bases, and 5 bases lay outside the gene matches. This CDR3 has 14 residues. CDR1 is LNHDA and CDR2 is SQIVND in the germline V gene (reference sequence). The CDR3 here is CASGRGLANEKLFF. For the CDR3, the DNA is TGTGCCAGTGGCAGGGGGCTAGCTAATGAAAAACTGTTTTTT. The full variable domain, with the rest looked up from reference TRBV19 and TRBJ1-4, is DGGITQSPKYLFRKEGQNVTLSCEQNLNHDAMYWYRQDPGQGLRLIYYSQIVNDFQKGDIAEGYSVSREKKESFPLTVTSAQKNPTAFYLCASGRGLANEKLFFGSGTQLSVL.

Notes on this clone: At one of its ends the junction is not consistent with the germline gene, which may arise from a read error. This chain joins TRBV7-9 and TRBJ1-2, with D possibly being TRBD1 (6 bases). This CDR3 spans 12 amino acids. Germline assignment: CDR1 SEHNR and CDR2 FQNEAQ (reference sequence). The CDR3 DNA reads TGTTCCAGCAGGCTTCAGGGACACCGTTACACCTTC. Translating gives CSSRLQGHRYTF.

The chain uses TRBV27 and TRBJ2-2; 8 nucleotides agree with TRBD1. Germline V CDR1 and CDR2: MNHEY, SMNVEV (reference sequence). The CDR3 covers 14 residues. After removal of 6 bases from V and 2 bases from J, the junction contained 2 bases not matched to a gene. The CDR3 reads CASRTGVNTGELFF. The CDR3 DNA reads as TGTGCCAGCAGGACAGGGGTTAACACCGGGGAGCTGTTTTTT.

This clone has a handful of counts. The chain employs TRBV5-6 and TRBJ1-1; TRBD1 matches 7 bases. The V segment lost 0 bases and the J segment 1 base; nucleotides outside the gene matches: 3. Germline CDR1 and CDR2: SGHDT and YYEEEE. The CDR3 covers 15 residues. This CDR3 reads CASSLGTGKNTEAFF. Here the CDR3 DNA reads TGTGCCAGCAGCTTGGGGACAGGAAAGAACACTGAAGCTTTCTTT.

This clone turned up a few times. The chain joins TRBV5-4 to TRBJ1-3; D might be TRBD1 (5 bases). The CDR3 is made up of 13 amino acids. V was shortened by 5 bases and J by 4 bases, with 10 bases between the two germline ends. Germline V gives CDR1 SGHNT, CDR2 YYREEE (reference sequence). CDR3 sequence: CASRPGLGNTIYF. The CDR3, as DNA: TGTGCCAGCAGACCAGGGTTGGGAAACACCATATATTTT.

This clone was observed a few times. The CDR3 nucleotides are TGTGCCAGCTCCCTCGGAACAGGGGGCGAGCAGTACTTC. Its translation is CASSLGTGGEQYF. The chain has TRBV18 and TRBJ2-7; 8 bases match TRBD1. CDR1 KGHSH and CDR2 LQKENI come from the germline V gene. This CDR3 is 13 amino acids long. The ends lost 6 bases at V and 6 bases at J; junction bases unmatched: 7.

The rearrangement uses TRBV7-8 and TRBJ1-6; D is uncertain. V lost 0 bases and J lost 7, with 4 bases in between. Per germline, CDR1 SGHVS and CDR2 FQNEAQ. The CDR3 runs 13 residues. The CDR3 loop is CASSLAQNSPLHF. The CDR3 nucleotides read TGTGCCAGCAGCTTAGCGCAGAATTCACCCCTCCACTTT. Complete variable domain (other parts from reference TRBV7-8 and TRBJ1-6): GAGVSQSPRYKVAKRGQDVALRCDPISGHVSLFWYQQALGQGPEFLTYFQNEAQLDKSGLPSDRFFAERPEGSVSTLKIQRTQQEDSAVYLCASSLAQNSPLHFGNGTRLTVT.

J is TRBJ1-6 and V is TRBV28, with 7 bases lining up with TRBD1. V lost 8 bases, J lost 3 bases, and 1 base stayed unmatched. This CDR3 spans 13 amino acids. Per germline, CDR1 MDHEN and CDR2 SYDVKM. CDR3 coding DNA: TGTGCCAGCGGGACAGACTATAATTCACCCCTCCACTTT. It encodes CASGTDYNSPLHF.